This passage covers 32 T cell receptor beta chains from one sample sequenced in a study of T cells after somatic rescue of genetic block. The assay was immunoSEQ multiplex PCR, and TCRdb's table has in-frame clones only and misses some. The repertoire has some 12,000 clones, 73% of them found once; the top ten carry 15% to 20%. Sequenced: peripheral blood mononuclear cells (PBMCs). These receptor sequences come from a boy aged 5-17 years.

This chain connects TRBV5-1 to TRBJ2-7, with no clear D. The CDR3 is 15 residues long. The V gene lost 3 bases and the J gene lost 0 bases, with 13 bases spanning the gap. Germline loops: CDR1 SGHRS, CDR2 YFSETQ. CDR3 nucleotides: TGCGCCAGCAGCTCTGCAGGTGCCCTCTCCTACGAGCAGTACTTC. Its protein product is CASSSAGALSYEQYF. The full variable domain, its missing parts supplied by reference TRBV5-1 and TRBJ2-7, is KAGVTQTPRYLIKTRGQQVTLSCSPISGHRSVSWYQQTPGQGLQFLFEYFSETQRNKGNFPGRFSGRQFSNSRSEMNVSTLELGDSALYLCASSSAGALSYEQYFGPGTRLTVT.

The chain links TRBV10-1 to TRBJ2-2, with 9 bases lining up with TRBD2. This CDR3 region has 14 residues. Germline V gene sequence: CDR1 WNHNN, CDR2 SYGVQD (reference sequence). The V segment lost 6 bases and the J segment 5 bases; nucleotides outside the gene matches: 4. CDR3 sequence: CASRRGRETGELFF. The CDR3 DNA reads TGCGCCAGCAGGCGCGGGAGGGAGACCGGGGAGCTGTTTTTT.

This clone was counted once. The rearrangement uses TRBV4-1 and TRBJ1-4; D not resolved. Trimming pared 5 bases from V and 6 bases from J, leaving 13 bases between. The CDR3 covers 14 residues. Germline lookup yields CDR1 MGHRA and CDR2 YSYEKL. CDR3 protein: CASSRPRRDEKLFF. The CDR3, as DNA: TGCGCCAGCAGCAGGCCCAGGCGGGATGAAAAACTGTTTTTT.

Only a few counts were recorded for this clone. The J gene is TRBJ2-5, the V gene TRBV30, with D possibly TRBD1 on 5 matching bases. Germline CDR1 GTSNPN, CDR2 SVGIG (reference sequence). V lost 3 bases, J lost 4 bases, and 9 bases lay in between. The CDR3 has 12 amino acids. CDR3 sequence: CAWRGVGETQYF. The CDR3 coding sequence is TGTGCCTGGAGAGGGGTGGGAGAGACCCAGTACTTC.

The chain couples TRBV7-9 to TRBJ1-2; 7 bases align to TRBD1. Germline V gives CDR1 SEHNR, CDR2 FQNEAQ (reference sequence). The V segment lost 0 bases and the J segment 0 bases; nucleotides outside the gene matches: 7. This CDR3 is built from 17 residues. CDR3 residues: CASSLALGGLANYGYTF. CDR3 nucleotides: TGTGCCAGCAGCTTAGCTCTAGGGGGCCTAGCTAACTATGGCTACACCTTC.

J is TRBJ2-5 and V is TRBV7-9; the D gene could be TRBD1 or TRBD2 (5 bases each). From germline, CDR1 is SEHNR and CDR2 FQNEAQ (reference sequence). V was pared by 2 bases and J by 4 bases, with 8 bases between. This CDR3 region has 13 residues. CDR3 DNA sequence: TGTGCCAGCAGCTTAAGGGGAGCAGAGACCCAGTACTTC. It specifies CASSLRGAETQYF.

The chain's CDR3 is CASSLLETQYF. The CDR3 DNA sequence: TGTGCCAGCAGCTTGTTAGAGACCCAGTACTTC. V is TRBV5-4 and J is TRBJ2-5; D unresolved. CDR1 and CDR2 (germline): SGHNT, YYREEE (reference sequence). The ends were cut back, 1 base at V and 4 bases at J, with 2 bases in the middle. CDR3 size: 11 residues.

The V and J genes are TRBV5-1 and TRBJ1-6, with TRBD1 matching over 9 bases. Germline V gene data show CDR1 as SGHRS and CDR2 as YFSETQ. Germline trimming cut 4 bases from V and 0 bases from J; bases unmatched to any gene: 2. The CDR3 is made up of 16 amino acids. The CDR3: CASSQGQGSYNSPLHF. DNA of the CDR3: TGCGCCAGCAGCCAGGGACAGGGCTCCTATAATTCACCCCTCCACTTT.

This sequence joins TRBV11-1 and TRBJ1-2; maybe TRBD1 (6 bases). Trimming took off 4 bases at V and 0 bases at J, with 15 bases between the two ends. Germline V gene lookup returns CDR1 SGHAT and CDR2 FQDESV (reference sequence). The CDR3 length is 16 residues. The DNA of the CDR3 is TGTGCCAGCAGCTCCGAGTCGGGACAAGCTAACTATGGCTACACCTTC. Residues: CASSSESGQANYGYTF.

CDR3: CASSTDRGSLRTYEQYF. DNA of the CDR3: TGTGCCAGCAGTACAGACAGGGGGTCCCTCCGGACCTACGAGCAGTACTTC. The rearrangement joins TRBV2 to TRBJ2-5; 9 bases fit TRBD1. The assigned J gene may be wrong: the sequence end matches TRBJ2-7 better. The CDR3 is 17 amino acids. Germline CDR1 reads SNHLY; CDR2 reads FYNNEI.

By share, this clone ranks as medium-sized (0.01 to 0.1%). CDR3 DNA: TGTGCCAGCAGCAAAAGGGCCCGAGTAGCGGGAGTCACCGGGGAGCTGTTTTTT. It specifies CASSKRARVAGVTGELFF. This chain uses TRBV21-1 with TRBJ2-2; the D segment call TRBD2 is taken from the table without a DNA check. TRBV21-1 is a listed pseudogene. The CDR3 contains 18 residues.

The gene calls are TRBV27 and TRBJ2-3; D is unclear. This CDR3 has 17 amino acids. The V gene lost 2 bases and the J gene lost 0 bases, with 15 bases spanning the gap. CDR1 is MNHEY and CDR2 is SMNVEV in the germline V gene (reference sequence). The CDR3 loop is CASSLEGTTRSTDTQYF. In DNA form, the CDR3 reads TGTGCCAGCAGTTTAGAAGGCACAACGAGGAGCACAGATACGCAGTATTTT.

The chain employs TRBV7-2 and TRBJ1-5, with unresolved D. This CDR3 has 13 residues. V gave up 5 bases and J gave up 5 bases, with 10 bases separating them. CDR1 is SGHTA, CDR2 FQGNSA, per germline. The CDR3 reads CASSPRAHQPQHF. The CDR3 bases are TGTGCCAGCAGCCCCCGAGCCCATCAGCCCCAGCATTTT.

The chain is built from TRBV15 and TRBJ1-4; D not certain. The V gene's germline CDR1 is LNHNV and CDR2 YYDKDF (reference sequence). The CDR3 contains 16 residues. V was shortened by 0 bases and J by 7 bases, with 15 bases between the two germline ends. CDR3 sequence (DNA): TGTGCCACCAGCAGAGATCTTCTAGTTTTAACTGAAAAACTGTTTTTT. Translation gives CATSRDLLVLTEKLFF.

The chain uses TRBV7-2 and TRBJ2-5; D is unclear. The CDR3 runs 14 residues. V lost 2 bases to trimming and J lost 4 bases, with 11 bases between them. Germline loops: CDR1 SGHTA, CDR2 FQGNSA. DNA for the CDR3: TGTGCCAGCAGCTTAATAGTAACTGGAGAGACCCAGTACTTC. It yields the protein CASSLIVTGETQYF.

This clone has a single count. The J gene is TRBJ1-3, the V gene TRBV5-4; weak D call: TRBD1 (6 bases). The CDR3 runs to 17 residues. V lost 0 bases, J lost 1 base, and 14 bases lay in between. Per the germline V gene, CDR1 is SGHNT and CDR2 is YYREEE (reference sequence). The DNA for the CDR3 is TGTGCCAGCAGCTTGGCCCCAGGGGTTGGGTCTGGAAACACCATATATTTT. It is translated as CASSLAPGVGSGNTIYF.

The chain couples TRBV6-4 to TRBJ1-2; maybe TRBD1 (6 bases). The CDR3 contains 12 residues. V was clipped by 4 bases and J by 13 bases, with 16 bases between them. Germline values: CDR1 MRHNA, CDR2 SNTAGT. CDR3 sequence (DNA): TGTGCCAGCAGTGGAGTGGGACAACTTTCCACCTTC. Its translation: CASSGVGQLSTF.

The chain carries TRBV6-1 and TRBJ2-7; the D is unclear. V lost 4 bases to trimming and J lost 0 bases, with 13 bases between them. This CDR3 comprises 15 residues. In germline, CDR1 is MNHNS, CDR2 SASEGT. The CDR3 sequence: CASSVRNSRSYEQYF. CDR3 bases: TGTGCCAGCAGTGTTAGGAACTCCCGCTCCTACGAGCAGTACTTC.

V gene TRBV21-1 combines with J gene TRBJ2-7; the DNA was not used to check the table's D call, TRBD1. TRBV21-1 is termed a pseudogene. The CDR3 is 18 residues long. The CDR3 protein is CASSKSSGGGRPPYEQYF. The CDR3 DNA is TGTGCCAGCAGCAAAAGCTCGGGTGGGGGCCGCCCACCTTACGAGCAGTACTTC.

The V gene is TRBV13, the J gene TRBJ1-5; no definite D call. Per germline, CDR1 PRHDT and CDR2 FYEKMQ (reference sequence). The CDR3 runs 15 residues. The V and J ends lost 3 bases and 6 bases respectively, with 15 bases between them. The CDR3 nucleotides are TGTGCCAGCAGCTTGGGTCCAGCCATGGGTCAGCCCCAGCATTTT. Protein sequence: CASSLGPAMGQPQHF.

The rearrangement joins TRBV7-9 to TRBJ2-1; D is unresolved. Germline V CDR1 and CDR2: SEHNR, FQNEAQ (reference sequence). Trimming pared 2 bases from V and 0 bases from J, leaving 11 bases between. CDR3 length equals 16 residues. The CDR3 sequence: CASSLREKSSYNEQFF. The CDR3 DNA follows: TGTGCCAGCAGCTTAAGGGAAAAGAGCTCCTACAATGAGCAGTTCTTC.

The chain has TRBV27 and TRBJ1-6; perhaps TRBD1 as D (5 bases). Germline CDR1 reads MNHEY; CDR2 reads SMNVEV (reference sequence). The CDR3 sequence is 13 residues long. Trimming took 3 bases from V and 14 from J, leaving 14 bases between them. The CDR3 nucleotides are TGTGCCAGCAGTTTCGGGGCCTCCCTGTCCCTCCACTTT. Translating gives CASSFGASLSLHF.

The chain joins TRBV5-1 to TRBJ2-2; D assignment may be TRBD1 or TRBD2 (6 bases each). The CDR3 has 17 amino acids. In germline, CDR1 is SGHRS, CDR2 YFSETQ. Trimming pared 4 bases from V and 6 bases from J, leaving 22 bases between. The CDR3 DNA is TGCGCCAGCAGCCCGGTTCTATACGGGGGCGGGCCCGGGGAGCTGTTTTTT. Translation: CASSPVLYGGGPGELFF.

This clone has just a few counts. At one end the junction does not follow the germline gene, possibly because of a read error. The chain joins TRBV7-7 to TRBJ2-5, with 10 bases aligning to TRBD2. CDR3 length: 16 amino acids. From germline, CDR1 is SSHAT and CDR2 FNYEAQ (reference sequence). CDR3 sequence reads: CASSLQSGRAVETQYF. For the CDR3, the DNA is TGTGCTAGCAGCTTGCAGAGCGGGAGGGCCGTAGAGACCCAGTACTTC.

DNA for the CDR3: TGTGCCAGCAGCTTAATGGGACGTAAGACTAGCAATGAGCAGTTCTTC. Protein product: CASSLMGRKTSNEQFF. The rearrangement uses TRBV7-3 and TRBJ2-1; D might be TRBD2 (6 bases). The germline V gene encodes CDR1 SGHTA and CDR2 FQGTGA. The CDR3 totals 16 residues. V was cut by 1 base and J by 6 bases, with 16 bases left in between.

The rearrangement uses TRBV28 and TRBJ2-1; D gene ambiguous. V lost 7 bases and J 3 bases, leaving 10 bases between the germline ends. CDR1 and CDR2 from the germline V gene are MDHEN and SYDVKM. CDR3 length: 13 residues. The CDR3 spells CASTLNFYNEQFF. The CDR3 DNA reads TGTGCCAGCACCCTAAACTTCTACAATGAGCAGTTCTTC.

This clone came up a few times. The chain recombines TRBV11-1 with TRBJ2-4; a possible D gene is TRBD2 (6 bases). In germline, CDR1 is SGHAT, CDR2 FQDESV (reference sequence). Trimming removed 5 bases from V and 0 bases from J, with 11 bases in between. The CDR3 runs to 15 residues. CDR3 nucleotide sequence: TGTGCCAGCAGCCTCGGGACTGTAGCCAAAAACATTCAGTACTTC. Translated: CASSLGTVAKNIQYF.

This sequence joins TRBV4-2 and TRBJ2-7, with D tentatively TRBD2 (5 bases). Germline V lookup: CDR1 LGHNA, CDR2 YNFKEQ. Trimming removed 4 bases from V and 4 bases from J, with 14 bases in between. The CDR3 is made up of 14 amino acids. The CDR3 DNA reads as TGTGCCAGCAGCCCCCGTAGGGAGAATTACGAGCAGTACTTC. Protein sequence: CASSPRRENYEQYF.

This clone turned up a few times. The V call is TRBV28, the J call TRBJ2-5, with 8 bases that match TRBD2. Germline trimming cut 4 bases from V and 3 bases from J; bases unmatched to any gene: 10. The CDR3 runs to 16 residues. Germline CDR1 reads MDHEN; CDR2 reads SYDVKM. The CDR3 bases are TGTGCCAGCAGTTACCTCCGGAGCGGGGGCGAAGAGACCCAGTACTTC. Translation: CASSYLRSGGEETQYF.

The V call is TRBV10-3, the J call TRBJ2-7; 8 nucleotides match TRBD2. This CDR3 is 14 amino acids long. Germline V CDR1 and CDR2: ENHRY, SYGVKD. V lost 4 bases and J lost 5; bases outside the gene matches: 7. CDR3 residues: CAISAAGGSHEQYF. The CDR3 nucleotides are TGTGCCATCAGTGCCGCGGGAGGATCCCACGAGCAGTACTTC.

The chain links TRBV9 to TRBJ2-1, with 7 nucleotides matching TRBD2. This CDR3 is built from 15 residues. The germline V gene has CDR1 SGDLS and CDR2 YYNGEE. The V and J ends lost 4 bases and 7 bases, in that order; junction bases with no gene match: 11. CDR3 amino acids: CASSPVRERFNEQFF. Here the CDR3 DNA reads TGTGCCAGCAGCCCAGTGCGGGAGAGATTTAATGAGCAGTTCTTC.

This clone was recorded a few times. V usage is TRBV15 and J usage is TRBJ1-1; D remains unclear. The germline V gene encodes CDR1 LNHNV and CDR2 YYDKDF (reference sequence). The CDR3 sequence is 13 residues long. The V end lost 0 bases, the J end lost 2 bases, and 4 bases lay between the germline ends. The CDR3 loop is CATSRDRNTEAFF. The CDR3 region has the DNA TGTGCCACCAGCAGAGATCGCAACACTGAAGCTTTCTTT.